The rows below give T cell receptor beta chains drawn from one sample of a study of T cell changes during pregnancy in multiple sclerosis. The method was immunoSEQ multiplex PCR; TCRdb's version includes in-frame clones alone and lacks a portion of them. Among fewer than 45,000 clones, about 92% were seen once, and the ten largest hold 0.65% to 0.95%. Sequenced material: CD4+ T cells from peripheral blood mononuclear cells, taken after pregnancy. The receptor source for this set is a female donor in good health, enrolled as a control in a pregnancy study. Each CDR3 is given with its conserved first and last residue. A D gene is named only where the DNA matches it firmly. Clone size appears in some rows only: once, few, many, or a class for an expanded clone.

j_gene	v_gene	abundance	d_gene	CDR3nt	CDR3aa
TRBJ1-1	TRBV2	NA	NA	TGTGCCAGCAGTGCAGTAACAGGGTGGGACACTGAAGCTTTCTTT	CASSAVTGWDTEAFF
TRBJ2-1	TRBV6-4	NA	TRBD2	TGTGCCAGTAAGATGGGAGCGGGAGTCGGGAATGAGCAGTTCTTC	CASKMGAGVGNEQFF
TRBJ2-4	TRBV5-1	NA	TRBD1	TGCGCCAGCAGCTTGGCCCCCGGGACAGGGGTTCGGAGTGCGGCCAAAAACATTCAGTACTTC	CASSLAPGTGVRSAAKNIQYF
TRBJ1-2	TRBV29-1	NA	NA	TGCAGCGTTGCTCAACAGGTGCAAGACTACACCTTC	CSVAQQVQDYTF
TRBJ2-7	TRBV5-4	NA	TRBD1	TGTGCCAGCAGACCGGACAGGGGCTCCTACGAGCAGTACTTC	CASRPDRGSYEQYF
TRBJ1-6	TRBV4-1	NA	NA	TGCGCCAGCAGCCAAGATCGAAGGGGTTATAATTCACCCCTCCACTTT	CASSQDRRGYNSPLHF
TRBJ1-2	TRBV28	NA	TRBD1	TGTGCCAGCAGCCCGGTACAGGGGGCCGCTTCTAACTATGGCTACACCTTC	CASSPVQGAASNYGYTF
TRBJ2-2	TRBV6-1	NA	TRBD2	TGTGCCAGCAGTGAAGGACTAGCGGGAAAGAGTGACACCGGGGAGCTGTTTTTT	CASSEGLAGKSDTGELFF
TRBJ2-4	TRBV6-6	NA	TRBD1	TGTGCCAGCAGTTACTCGACAGGGGAAAACATTCAGTACTTC	CASSYSTGENIQYF
TRBJ2-2	TRBV30	NA	NA	TGTGCCTGGGGCCGCACCGGGGAGCTGTTTTTT	CAWGRTGELFF
TRBJ1-6	TRBV28	once	TRBD1	TGTGCCAGCAGTCCAGTTTCCGCCGGGACAGGAAAGTGGAATTCTTCACCCCTCCACTTT	CASSPVSAGTGKWNSSPLHF
TRBJ1-2	TRBV5-4	NA	NA	TGTGCCAGCAGCCCGGGATCGGGAGGACAGCCGAGGAACTATGGCTACACCTTC	CASSPGSGGQPRNYGYTF
TRBJ1-3	TRBV4-1	NA	TRBD1	TGCGCCAGCAGCCACCTTGGGCTGACAGGGGGCGGAAACACCATATATTTT	CASSHLGLTGGGNTIYF
TRBJ2-5	TRBV25-1	NA	TRBD1	TGTGCCAGCAGTCCACACCCTAACAGGGGGAGGGAGACCCAGTACTTC	CASSPHPNRGRETQYF
TRBJ1-4	TRBV23-1	NA	TRBD1	TGCGCCAGCAGTCATCCAACCTGGGACAGGGGGGATGAAAAACTGTTTTTT	CASSHPTWDRGDEKLFF
TRBJ2-5	TRBV6-5	NA	TRBD2	TGTGCCAGCAGTTCCGGGACTAGCGGGAAGGGGGAGACCCAGTACTTC	CASSSGTSGKGETQYF
TRBJ2-7	TRBV2	NA	NA	TGTGCCAGCAGTGCCTTCTCCTACGAGCAGTACTTC	CASSAFSYEQYF
TRBJ1-3	TRBV7-2	NA	NA	TGTGCCAGCAGCTTAGAAGCCGTAACTGGAAACACCATATATTTT	CASSLEAVTGNTIYF
TRBJ2-1	TRBV5-1	NA	TRBD2	TGCGCCAGCAGCTTGGCGGGACTAGCGGGAGCCTACAATGAGCAGTTCTTC	CASSLAGLAGAYNEQFF
TRBJ2-1	TRBV5-1	NA	TRBD2	TGCGCCAGCAGCTTGGCCGTGGGCGGGAGGGCCACTGAGCAGTTCTTC	CASSLAVGGRATEQFF
TRBJ2-3	TRBV7-2	NA	TRBD2	TGTGCCAGCAGCACGATGTCGGCGGGGGAGGCAGATACGCAGTATTTT	CASSTMSAGEADTQYF
TRBJ1-5	TRBV5-8	NA	NA	TGTGCCAGCAGCACACCAGGGTTAGACTGGGGAATTGGTCAGCCCCAGCATTTT	CASSTPGLDWGIGQPQHF
TRBJ1-1	TRBV5-6	NA	TRBD1	TGTGCCAGCGGACAGGACAGGGAGATCGCTGAAGCTTTCTTT	CASGQDREIAEAFF
TRBJ1-4	TRBV6-5	NA	TRBD1	TGTGCCAGCAGAACAGGGGACGAAGGTGAAAAACTGTTTTTT	CASRTGDEGEKLFF
TRBJ1-5	TRBV19	NA	NA	TGTGCCAGTATAAGTTTTCCCACGAGGAAGGATCAGCCCCAGCATTTT	CASISFPTRKDQPQHF
TRBJ2-2	TRBV2	NA	NA	TGTGCCGGGTCGAGTGAGGGGAACACCGGGGAGCTGTTTTTT	CAGSSEGNTGELFF
TRBJ2-4	TRBV5-1	NA	TRBD1	TGCGCCAGCAGCTACACGGGCGGGGACAGGGCAGGGTCCAAAAACATTCAGTACTTC	CASSYTGGDRAGSKNIQYF
TRBJ1-6	TRBV10-2	NA	NA	TGCGCCAGCATCGACAGCTCCTATAATTCACCCCTCCACTTT	CASIDSSYNSPLHF
TRBJ2-5	TRBV29-1	NA	TRBD1	TGCAGCGTCTCCTCCCGGGACAGGGGAGGAGGGCCTTTTGGTGAGACCCAGTACTTC	CSVSSRDRGGGPFGETQYF
TRBJ1-6	TRBV12-5	few	TRBD1	TGTGCTAGTGGTTTGGGGTCAGGGGGTAATTCACCCCTCCACTTT	CASGLGSGGNSPLHF
TRBJ1-2	TRBV27	NA	NA	TGTGCCAGCAGTAAGCAGGGACTCGCTAACTATGGCTACACCTTC	CASSKQGLANYGYTF
TRBJ1-5	TRBV4-2	NA	NA	TGTGCCAGCAGCCAAGAGGAAGGAGGGACCGGAGGGCTGCCCCAGCATTTT	CASSQEEGGTGGLPQHF
TRBJ2-1	TRBV30	NA	TRBD2	TGTGCCTGGAGTGTACGGCTAGCGGAATACTCCTACAATGAGCAGTTCTTC	CAWSVRLAEYSYNEQFF
TRBJ1-2	TRBV14	NA	TRBD1	TGTGCCAGCAGCCCATGGACAGGGGGCAGCGGTGGCTACACCTTC	CASSPWTGGSGGYTF
TRBJ1-1	TRBV7-2	NA	NA	TGTGCCAGCAGCTTATATGGCTTGACGGGGACACGAAATTTCTTT	CASSLYGLTGTRNFF
TRBJ1-2	TRBV5-6	NA	NA	TGTGCCAGCAGCTGGGGCAAGGGTAAACACTCCTATGGCTACACCTTC	CASSWGKGKHSYGYTF
TRBJ2-1	TRBV19	NA	NA	TGTGCCAGTAGTCACTTTGATGAGCAGTTCTTC	CASSHFDEQFF
TRBJ2-3	TRBV7-6	NA	TRBD2	TGTGCCAGCAGCTTAAGACTAGCAGAACGCACAGATACGCAGTATTTT	CASSLRLAERTDTQYF